The present entry profiles one T cell receptor (beta chain) with its context. CDR3 length: 16 residues. CDR1 is LNHDA and CDR2 is SQIVND in the germline V gene (reference sequence). The V gene end was trimmed by 5 bases and the J gene end by 0 bases; junction bases not matched to a gene: 9. The study drew the donors from its approximately 130-subject validation cohort, separate from the roughly 670-subject first cohort. The data derive from a study of cytomegalovirus exposure and HLA in healthy donors. TCRdb's table, derived via immunoSEQ multiplex PCR, lists solely in-frame clones and lacks some. The repertoire holds about 120,000 clones, with 85% to 90% as singletons.

The chain recombines TRBV19 with TRBJ2-7; 8 bases map to TRBD2. Sequenced material: PBMCs. This sequence originates from a young woman in good health and CMV-seropositive. The chain's CDR3 is CASSPSSGGYSYEQYF. Here the CDR3 DNA reads TGTGCCAGTAGTCCGTCTTCGGGGGGGTACTCCTACGAGCAGTACTTC.